These 29 T cell receptor beta chains were sequenced from one sample in a study of T cells in Graves' hyperthyroidism and ophthalmopathy. Amplified TCR beta CDR3 regions came from RNA transcripts. With the HTBI primer set, the TCR CDR3 went through a first round of RT-PCR. TCRdb ran MiXCR on the multiplex PCR reads and lists one entry per CDR3 protein. The data show fewer than 450,000 distinct CDR3 sequences, more than 12% seen once. Input material: blood. These receptors all stem from a man aged 45-65 years with Graves' ophthalmopathy.

The chain links TRBV6-5 to TRBJ1-5; 12 bases align to TRBD1. With 0 bases clipped from V and 0 bases from J, the junction kept 3 bases outside the gene matches. Germline V gives CDR1 MNHEY, CDR2 SVGAGI. The CDR3 loop spans 18 amino acids. The DNA of the CDR3 is TGTGCCAGCAGTTACTCTGGGGACAGGGGGCATAGCAATCAGCCCCAGCATTTT. Its protein is CASSYSGDRGHSNQPQHF.

The chain uses TRBV3-1 and TRBJ2-3; the match to TRBD2 covers 9 bases. V gave up 2 bases and J gave up 4 bases; unmatched junction bases: 4. Germline loops: CDR1 LGHDT, CDR2 YNNKEL (reference sequence). This CDR3 has 15 amino acids. The DNA of the CDR3 is TGTGCCAGCAGCCAATTAGCGGGAGTGGCAGATACGCAGTATTTT. Translated: CASSQLAGVADTQYF.

This clonotype was seen only once. A much larger clonotype is one base distant, so this may be a read error. This chain connects TRBV7-2 to TRBJ2-1; D remains ambiguous. Trimming removed 2 bases from V and 5 bases from J, with 10 bases in between. Germline CDR1 and CDR2: SGHTA and FQGNSA. CDR3 length: 14 residues. CDR3 in DNA: TGTGCCAGCAGCTTATTGGGCCGGGACAATGAGCAGTTCTTC. This translates into CASSLLGRDNEQFF.

A single count supports this clonotype. Given a much more abundant clone one base away, this may be a read error. The rearrangement joins TRBV29-1 to TRBJ2-1, with D maybe TRBD1 (6 bases). V shed 7 bases and J shed 5 bases, with 24 bases lying between them. This CDR3 has 16 amino acids. The germline V gene encodes CDR1 SQVTM and CDR2 ANQGSEA. The CDR3 is CSGWGLFSATDNEQFF. The DNA for the CDR3 is TGCAGCGGATGGGGGCTTTTCTCCGCCACCGACAATGAGCAGTTCTTC.

The chain is built from TRBV2 and TRBJ2-7; the D gene is possibly TRBD2 (5 bases). In germline, CDR1 is SNHLY, CDR2 FYNNEI. V was pared by 1 base and J by 6 bases, with 16 bases between. The CDR3 is made up of 15 amino acids. The CDR3 nucleotides are TGTGCCAGCAGTGAAGAAGGGCCGGGATTAAGCGAGCAGTACTTC. It codes for CASSEEGPGLSEQYF.

This clonotype was observed many times. This chain uses TRBV12-3 or TRBV12-4 with TRBJ1-4, with D possibly being TRBD1 (6 bases). This CDR3 has 15 residues. V was clipped by 6 bases and J by 1 base, with 12 bases between them. The CDR3 reads CASSPGGGTNEKLFF. Written as DNA, the CDR3 is TGTGCCAGCAGCCCGGGAGGGGGAACTAATGAAAAACTGTTTTTT.

This clonotype was seen many times. The rearrangement uses TRBV12-3 or TRBV12-4 and TRBJ2-1, with TRBD2 matching over 8 bases. The ends lost 6 bases at V and 10 bases at J; junction bases unmatched: 5. The CDR3 is made up of 12 amino acids. In DNA form, the CDR3 reads TGTGCCAGCAGCAAAATAGCGGGAGAGCAGTTCTTC. Its protein product is CASSKIAGEQFF.

This clonotype was picked up many times. The V and J genes are TRBV12-3 or TRBV12-4 and TRBJ2-7; tentatively, D is TRBD2 (7 bases). V was clipped by 3 bases and J by 5 bases, with 11 bases between them. The CDR3 sequence is 13 residues long. The CDR3 nucleotides are TGTGCCAGCAGTTTCGTGGGGGGGCACGAGCAGTACTTC. Protein sequence: CASSFVGGHEQYF.

This clonotype was counted only a few times. The rearrangement joins TRBV29-1 to TRBJ1-2; TRBD1 is a possible D gene (5 bases). Germline V gene lookup returns CDR1 SQVTM and CDR2 ANQGSEA. CDR3 length equals 11 residues. V was pared by 4 bases and J by 6 bases, with 9 bases between. The CDR3 region is CSVVGVDGYTF. CDR3 bases: TGCAGCGTTGTAGGGGTGGATGGCTACACCTTC.

This clonotype was recorded at least ten times. The CDR3 loop reads CASTPGVASRYTF. CDR3 nucleotide sequence: TGTGCCAGCACCCCGGGAGTGGCGTCTCGCTACACCTTC. V gene TRBV12-3 or TRBV12-4 combines with J gene TRBJ1-2; D ambiguous. The CDR3 has 13 residues. V was pared by 7 bases and J by 9 bases, with 18 bases between.

This clonotype was recorded many times. CDR3 DNA: TGTGCCAGCAGCTGGCTAGCGGGAGTAGAGACCCAGTACTTC. This translates into CASSWLAGVETQYF. This chain joins TRBV11-2 and TRBJ2-5, with 10 positions matching TRBD2. The CDR3 runs 14 residues. Germline CDR1 and CDR2: SGHAT and FQNNGV. The trim removed 4 bases at V and 4 bases at J, leaving 3 bases unmatched.

This clonotype has ten or more counts. The CDR3, as DNA: TGTGCCAGCAGCTTGGGGGGCGTCGGCACTGAAGCTTTCTTT. Amino acids: CASSLGGVGTEAFF. This rearrangement joins TRBV5-6 to TRBJ1-1, with a possible D match to TRBD1 (5 bases). Trimming stripped 0 bases from V and 4 bases from J, with 10 bases between. CDR3 size: 14 residues. From germline, CDR1 is SGHDT and CDR2 YYEEEE.

The table lists this clonotype with a few counts. The J gene is TRBJ1-2, the V gene TRBV19; D remains unclear. This CDR3 has 15 amino acids. Trimming cost V 3 bases and J 0 bases, with 11 bases left between them. Germline V gives CDR1 LNHDA, CDR2 SQIVND (reference sequence). CDR3 nucleotides: TGTGCCAGTAGTATGAGACCCGGAGCTAACTATGGCTACACCTTC. Translated, it gives CASSMRPGANYGYTF.

In regard to this clonotype: One end of the junction fails to match germline, which may point to a read error. The V call is TRBV24-1, the J call TRBJ2-7, with D unresolved. Germline lookup yields CDR1 KGHDR and CDR2 SFDVKD. The CDR3 consists of 17 residues. This CDR3 is CATSDLQVIKESCEQYF. The DNA for the CDR3 is TGTGCCACCAGTGATTTGCAAGTCATCAAGGAGTCCTGCGAGCAGTACTTC.

This clonotype was seen a handful of times. A much larger clone is a single base away; this may be a read error. V usage is TRBV12-3 or TRBV12-4 and J usage is TRBJ2-3; a possible D gene is TRBD1 (5 bases). The CDR3 length is 15 residues. Trimming removed 3 bases from V and 2 bases from J, with 12 bases in between. CDR3 sequence reads: CASSFGAAYTDTQYF. CDR3 sequence (DNA): TGTGCCAGCAGTTTTGGGGCAGCGTACACAGATACGCAGTATTTT.

A few counts support this clonotype. A much bigger clone sits one base away, suggesting this may be a read error. The chain combines TRBV2 with TRBJ2-1; 9 positions agree with TRBD2. The CDR3 has 15 residues. Germline V gene data show CDR1 as SNHLY and CDR2 as FYNNEI. Here the CDR3 DNA reads TGTGCCGGCAGTTTAGCGGGAGCCTTTGGCAATGAGCAGTTCTTC. The encoded protein is CAGSLAGAFGNEQFF.

This clonotype was counted many times. The chain carries TRBV9 and TRBJ2-5, with D perhaps matching TRBD2 (6 bases). Germline V gene lookup returns CDR1 SGDLS and CDR2 YYNGEE. With 3 bases removed from V and 1 base from J, the gap between germline ends came to 16 bases. This CDR3 is built from 16 residues. CDR3 sequence reads: CASSGPDLARQETQYF. The CDR3 DNA follows: TGTGCCAGCAGCGGACCCGACCTAGCGCGCCAAGAGACCCAGTACTTC.

This clonotype was recorded a few times. The chain couples TRBV5-1 to TRBJ2-3, with a tentative D call TRBD2 (5 bases). Germline CDR1 SGHRS, CDR2 YFSETQ. Trimming pared 0 bases from V and 10 bases from J, leaving 15 bases between. This CDR3 has 14 residues. Written as DNA, the CDR3 is TGCGCCAGCAGCTTGGAGCGGACCCCGACTCCGCAGTATTTT. It codes for CASSLERTPTPQYF.

This clonotype was picked up many times. CDR3: CSVTEDTEAFF. CDR3 nucleotide sequence: TGCAGTGTTACAGAGGACACTGAAGCTTTCTTT. V is TRBV20-1 and J is TRBJ1-1; no clear D gene. V was pared by 7 bases and J by 3 bases, with 9 bases between. The CDR3 extends over 11 amino acids. Germline-derived CDR1 and CDR2 are DFQATT and SNEGSKA (reference sequence).

This clonotype is medium-sized (0.01 to 0.1%) in the sample. The chain employs TRBV6-1 and TRBJ1-2; 9 bases are shared with TRBD1. The germline V gene has CDR1 MNHNS and CDR2 SASEGT. CDR3 size: 16 residues. Trimming removed 5 bases from V and 3 bases from J; junction bases left unmatched: 10. The CDR3 here is CASSMQTGTGYYGYTF. The CDR3 DNA sequence: TGTGCCAGCAGTATGCAGACCGGGACAGGGTACTATGGCTACACCTTC.

The chain couples TRBV29-1 to TRBJ2-5; 10 bases are shared with TRBD1. The CDR3 consists of 14 residues. Germline assignment: CDR1 SQVTM and CDR2 ANQGSEA. The J segment lost 2 bases and the V segment lost 7 bases, leaving 7 bases of the junction unmatched. The DNA of the CDR3 is TGCAGCGGGACAGGGGGGGGGGGGCAAGAGACCCAGTACTTC. It translates to CSGTGGGGQETQYF.

The chain joins TRBV13 to TRBJ2-2; 8 bases align to TRBD1. The germline V gene has CDR1 PRHDT and CDR2 FYEKMQ (reference sequence). The CDR3 consists of 16 residues. Trimming took 3 bases from V and 0 from J; bases not matched to a gene: 3. The CDR3: CASSFQTGANTGELFF. The CDR3 region has the DNA TGTGCCAGCAGCTTCCAGACAGGGGCGAACACCGGGGAGCTGTTTTTT.

The V and J genes are TRBV28 and TRBJ1-2, with D unclear. Trimming pared 10 bases from V and 0 bases from J, leaving 9 bases between. The CDR3 has 12 amino acids. Germline V gives CDR1 MDHEN, CDR2 SYDVKM. In DNA form, the CDR3 reads TGTGCCACGCGGATAACTAACTATGGCTACACCTTC. It codes for CATRITNYGYTF.

This clonotype has at least ten counts. This chain connects TRBV29-1 to TRBJ1-1, with no clear D. CDR1 is SQVTM, CDR2 ANQGSEA, per germline. V dropped 6 bases and J dropped 4 bases, with 12 bases sitting between them. The CDR3 totals 12 residues. The CDR3 DNA is TGCAGCGTCAAGCCTCTATCCACTGAAGCTTTCTTT. Residues: CSVKPLSTEAFF.

This clonotype was observed many times. The chain has TRBV19 and TRBJ2-5, with D perhaps given as TRBD1 or TRBD2 (5 bases each). CDR1 and CDR2 from the germline V gene are LNHDA and SQIVND (reference sequence). Trimming cost V 4 bases and J 4 bases, with 19 bases left between them. The CDR3 extends over 16 amino acids. CDR3 DNA: TGTGCCAGTAGTACGGGACCGATAGTCACCGGAGAGACCCAGTACTTC. This codes for CASSTGPIVTGETQYF. Together with reference TRBV19 and TRBJ2-5, the CDR3 gives the full variable domain: DGGITQSPKYLFRKEGQNVTLSCEQNLNHDAMYWYRQDPGQGLRLIYYSQIVNDFQKGDIAEGYSVSREKKESFPLTVTSAQKNPTAFYLCASSTGPIVTGETQYFGPGTRLLVL.

This clonotype was observed many times. The CDR3 DNA sequence: TGTGCCTGGAGTGTGACAGGGGATTACAATGCTAATGAAAAACTGTTTTTT. Translated: CAWSVTGDYNANEKLFF. The genes are TRBV30 and TRBJ1-4; 8 bases are a match to TRBD1. Trimming cost V 0 bases and J 3 bases; bases outside gene matches: 9. The CDR3 sequence is 17 residues long. Germline-derived CDR1 and CDR2 are GTSNPN and SVGIG (reference sequence).

This clonotype occurred many times. The junction departs from germline at one end; a sequencing error may be responsible. The chain is built from TRBV3-1 and TRBJ2-5; no clear D. Germline loops: CDR1 LGHDT, CDR2 YNNKEL (reference sequence). CDR3 size: 11 residues. CDR3 protein: CANSQVETQYF. For the CDR3, the DNA is TGTGCCAACAGCCAAGTAGAGACCCAGTACTTC.

This clonotype was picked up many times. V gene TRBV30 combines with J gene TRBJ1-3; D ambiguous. The CDR3 covers 13 residues. CDR1 and CDR2 from the germline V gene are GTSNPN and SVGIG (reference sequence). Trimming took off 3 bases at V and 3 bases at J, with 9 bases between the two ends. CDR3 nucleotide sequence: TGTGCCTGGAGAAGGGCCCTTGGAAACACCATATATTTT. Its translation is CAWRRALGNTIYF.

This clonotype has a handful of counts. The rearrangement links TRBV24-1 to TRBJ2-7, with no clear D. Germline CDR1 KGHDR, CDR2 SFDVKD. V shed 4 bases and J shed 5 bases, with 20 bases lying between them. The CDR3 is made up of 16 amino acids. The CDR3 DNA reads TGTGCCACCAGTGACCCGACGGAAAAGCTGGGGAACGAGCAGTACTTC. This gives the protein CATSDPTEKLGNEQYF.